Shown below are 28 T cell receptor beta chains from a single sample sequenced in a study of siplizumab effects on memory and regulatory T cells. Generated by immunoSEQ multiplex PCR, the TCRdb table keeps only in-frame clones and is missing some. The sample has around 110,000 clones, approximately 94% seen once; the top ten hold approximately 1.8%. The specimen was non-Treg CD4+ T cells sorted from blood. These receptors all come from a human donor in good health.

This chain joins TRBV29-1 and TRBJ2-1, with D uncertain. Trimming removed 4 bases at V and 0 bases at J, with 10 bases between. CDR1 is SQVTM and CDR2 is ANQGSEA in the germline V gene. The length of the CDR3 is 14 residues. The CDR3 sequence: CSVASRSSYNEQFF. CDR3 DNA: TGCAGCGTTGCCAGCCGGTCCTCCTACAATGAGCAGTTCTTC.

This chain uses TRBV5-1 with TRBJ2-5; D is possibly TRBD1 or TRBD2 (5 bases each). V was shortened by 4 bases and J by 2 bases, with 9 bases between the two germline ends. Germline CDR1 and CDR2: SGHRS and YFSETQ. The CDR3 has 13 residues. The CDR3 sequence: CASSPGPQETQYF. In DNA form, the CDR3 reads TGCGCCAGCAGCCCGGGACCACAAGAGACCCAGTACTTC.

The chain joins TRBV7-9 to TRBJ1-4; TRBD1 aligns across 7 bases. The CDR3 consists of 15 residues. The junction had 12 bases not matched to a gene; V was cut back by 6 bases and J by 8 bases. CDR1 is SEHNR and CDR2 is FQNEAQ in the germline V gene (reference sequence). In DNA form, the CDR3 reads TGTGCCAGCAGGGTTTTGAGGGGGCGCGGGGAAAAACTGTTTTTT. Its translation: CASRVLRGRGEKLFF.

V gene TRBV15 combines with J gene TRBJ1-3, with D hard to call. With 0 bases removed from V and 0 bases from J, the gap between germline ends came to 9 bases. CDR3 length: 16 amino acids. Per the germline V gene, CDR1 is LNHNV and CDR2 is YYDKDF (reference sequence). The CDR3 bases are TGTGCCACCAGCAGAGATCTAGGGCCCTCTGGAAACACCATATATTTT. Translation: CATSRDLGPSGNTIYF.

The chain links TRBV7-2 to TRBJ2-7; D might be TRBD2 (6 bases). CDR3 length: 13 amino acids. CDR1 and CDR2 from the germline V gene are SGHTA and FQGNSA. Here the CDR3 reads CAIGLAPIYEQYF. The CDR3 region has the DNA TGTGCGATTGGCCTAGCGCCGATTTACGAGCAGTACTTC.

The rearrangement links TRBV10-3 to TRBJ2-1; possible D gene TRBD2, 6 bases. V was clipped by 10 bases and J by 0 bases, with 10 bases between them. Germline V gene lookup returns CDR1 ENHRY and CDR2 SYGVKD. The CDR3 runs 13 residues. The CDR3 DNA reads as TGTGCCACGCTAGCGTACTCCTACAATGAGCAGTTCTTC. This gives the protein CATLAYSYNEQFF.

The rearrangement uses TRBV27 and TRBJ1-5; no clear D gene. The germline CDR1 and CDR2 sequences are MNHEY and SMNVEV (reference sequence). V shed 4 bases and J shed 4 bases, with 8 bases lying between them. The CDR3 loop spans 13 amino acids. The CDR3 spells CASSYPGNQPQHF. In DNA form, the CDR3 reads TGTGCCAGCAGTTACCCGGGGAATCAGCCCCAGCATTTT.

V usage is TRBV15 and J usage is TRBJ2-6; TRBD1 is a possible D gene (5 bases). With 0 bases removed from V and 0 bases from J, the gap between germline ends came to 15 bases. In germline, CDR1 is LNHNV, CDR2 YYDKDF (reference sequence). This CDR3 has 19 amino acids. Here the CDR3 DNA reads TGTGCCACCAGCAGAGATCTGGCAGGGATGGGCTCTGGGGCCAACGTCCTGACTTTC. Translated, it gives CATSRDLAGMGSGANVLTF.

The CDR3 region is CASSSPGGPNYGYTF. Here the CDR3 DNA reads TGTGCCAGCTCCTCCCCCGGGGGACCTAACTATGGCTACACCTTC. The V and J genes are TRBV6-1 and TRBJ1-2; tentative D call: TRBD1 (5 bases). V was clipped by 8 bases and J by 0 bases, with 16 bases between them. The CDR3 spans 15 residues. In germline, CDR1 is MNHNS, CDR2 SASEGT.

The chain employs TRBV5-1 and TRBJ2-7; 10 bases fit TRBD1. The V gene's germline CDR1 is SGHRS and CDR2 YFSETQ. This CDR3 is built from 14 residues. V dropped 4 bases and J dropped 2; count of bases not matched to a gene: 3. In DNA form, the CDR3 reads TGCGCCAGCAGCCCGACAGGGGGCCCCTACGAGCAGTACTTC. Protein product: CASSPTGGPYEQYF.

This clone was seen a single time. This chain links TRBV4-1 with TRBJ2-5; D not certain. Germline-derived CDR1 and CDR2 are MGHRA and YSYEKL. Deletions cut 1 base from V and 5 bases from J, with 8 bases between. The CDR3 has 13 amino acids. The CDR3 sequence is CASSQVFEETQYF. In DNA, the CDR3 is TGCGCCAGCAGCCAAGTCTTCGAGGAGACCCAGTACTTC.

This chain links TRBV27 with TRBJ1-5; 8 positions agree with TRBD1. Per germline, CDR1 MNHEY and CDR2 SMNVEV (reference sequence). The CDR3 is 15 amino acids. Germline trimming cut 5 bases from V and 1 base from J; bases unmatched to any gene: 4. The CDR3, as DNA: TGTGCCAGCAGTCCAGGGGGCTGGAGCAATCAGCCCCAGCATTTT. Protein product: CASSPGGWSNQPQHF.

The chain is built from TRBV10-1 and TRBJ1-1; tentatively, D is TRBD1 (6 bases). The CDR3 length is 18 residues. Germline CDR1 WNHNN, CDR2 SYGVQD (reference sequence). The V end was cut by 7 bases, the J end by 0 bases, with 24 bases between. CDR3 in amino acids: CASTLQTGGGGLNTEAFF. The CDR3 DNA reads as TGCGCCAGCACCTTACAGACAGGCGGGGGAGGATTGAACACTGAAGCTTTCTTT.

V and J are TRBV6-5 and TRBJ2-3; 9 nucleotides agree with TRBD1. The CDR3 runs 16 residues. CDR1 and CDR2 (germline): MNHEY, SVGAGI. V lost 2 bases to trimming and J lost 3 bases; unmatched junction nucleotides: 6. CDR3 protein: CASSYTRTGVTDTQYF. CDR3 bases: TGTGCCAGCAGTTACACCCGGACAGGGGTAACAGATACGCAGTATTTT.

The chain links TRBV6-1 to TRBJ1-3; no clear D gene. CDR1 is MNHNS, CDR2 SASEGT, per germline. Trimming removed 9 bases from V and 0 bases from J, with 9 bases in between. The CDR3 spans 13 residues. The CDR3 DNA follows: TGTGCCAGTCTGCCGAGCTCTGGAAACACCATATATTTT. It yields the protein CASLPSSGNTIYF.

The chain has TRBV6-6 and TRBJ2-7; D call uncertain. V lost 6 bases to trimming and J lost 0 bases, with 3 bases between them. CDR1 and CDR2 from the germline V gene are MNHNY and SVGAGI (reference sequence). CDR3 length: 11 amino acids. The CDR3 sequence is CASRSSYEQYF. Here the CDR3 DNA reads TGTGCCAGCAGAAGCTCCTACGAGCAGTACTTC.

This clone was recorded once. This chain links TRBV5-5 with TRBJ2-6; D ambiguous. The CDR3 runs 14 residues. Germline V gene sequence: CDR1 SGHKS, CDR2 YYEKEE (reference sequence). Deletions cut 5 bases from V and 0 bases from J, with 6 bases between. CDR3 residues: CASSPSSGANVLTF. The CDR3 nucleotides are TGTGCCAGCAGTCCCTCCTCTGGGGCCAACGTCCTGACTTTC. Full variable domain (outside the CDR3, taken from reference TRBV5-5 and TRBJ2-6): DAGVTQSPTHLIKTRGQQVTLRCSPISGHKSVSWYQQVLGQGPQFIFQYYEKEERGRGNFPDRFSARQFPNYSSELNVNALLLGDSALYLCASSPSSGANVLTFGAGSRLTVL.

About this clone: The junction shows a germline mismatch at one end, possibly a read error. CDR3 DNA: TGTGCCAGCACCGAAATGGAGGGCACTGAAACTTTCTTT. Translating gives CASTEMEGTETFF. The rearrangement links TRBV6-1 to TRBJ1-1; the D is unclear. Germline CDR1 and CDR2: MNHNS and SASEGT. The CDR3 length is 13 residues.

The chain couples TRBV5-1 to TRBJ2-6; D may be TRBD1 (6 bases). The V gene lost 4 bases and the J gene lost 2 bases, with 13 bases spanning the gap. Germline V gene sequence: CDR1 SGHRS, CDR2 YFSETQ. The CDR3 extends over 16 amino acids. CDR3: CASSGTGSAGANVLTF. DNA for the CDR3: TGCGCCAGCAGCGGAACAGGGTCCGCTGGGGCCAACGTCCTGACTTTC.

In DNA form, the CDR3 reads TGTGCCAGCACCGGGACAGTTCCGGGGGAGACCCAGTACTTC. Translated: CASTGTVPGETQYF. The chain uses TRBV6-5 and TRBJ2-5, with 7 positions matching TRBD1. V lost 7 bases and J lost 5; bases outside the gene matches: 10. The CDR3 is made up of 14 amino acids. Looked up from germline, CDR1 is MNHEY and CDR2 is SVGAGI.

This chain joins TRBV5-6 and TRBJ2-5, with TRBD2 matching 9 bases. This CDR3 is built from 18 residues. The junction had 12 bases not matched to a gene; V was cut back by 2 bases and J by 1 base. Looked up from germline, CDR1 is SGHDT and CDR2 is YYEEEE. The CDR3 here is CASSLLSLAGGFQETQYF. The CDR3 nucleotides read TGTGCCAGCAGCTTACTCTCTCTCGCGGGAGGGTTCCAAGAGACCCAGTACTTC.

A single count supports this clone. This chain joins TRBV4-2 and TRBJ2-1, with 8 bases aligning to TRBD2. J lost 3 bases, V lost 1 base, and 5 bases had no gene match. This CDR3 is 16 amino acids long. Per the germline V gene, CDR1 is LGHNA and CDR2 is YNFKEQ. As DNA, the CDR3 is TGTGCCAGCAGCCAAGTGGGTAGCGGGAACTACAATGAGCAGTTCTTC. The encoded protein is CASSQVGSGNYNEQFF.

The chain employs TRBV7-9 and TRBJ1-3; the match to TRBD1 covers 7 bases. With 4 bases clipped from V and 4 bases from J, the junction kept 7 bases outside the gene matches. Germline V gene sequence: CDR1 SEHNR, CDR2 FQNEAQ (reference sequence). CDR3 length: 15 residues. CDR3 DNA sequence: TGTGCCAGCAGCTACCGTAGGGGGCTCGGAAACACCATATATTTT. This translates into CASSYRRGLGNTIYF.

The chain recombines TRBV5-1 with TRBJ1-1; D may be TRBD1 (6 bases). This CDR3 spans 15 amino acids. Germline values: CDR1 SGHRS, CDR2 YFSETQ. Trimming shortened V by 1 base and J by 8 bases, and 18 bases separated the two germline ends. The CDR3 sequence: CASSLSVPGRGEAFF. DNA of the CDR3: TGCGCCAGCAGCTTGTCGGTTCCCGGTAGGGGGGAAGCTTTCTTT.

The V gene is TRBV7-9, the J gene TRBJ2-1; D unresolved. Germline CDR1 SEHNR, CDR2 FQNEAQ (reference sequence). V was trimmed by 2 bases and J by 6 bases, leaving 5 bases between them. This CDR3 is 12 amino acids long. CDR3 nucleotide sequence: TGTGCCAGCAGCTTATCCGCCAATGAGCAGTTCTTC. Amino acids: CASSLSANEQFF.

The chain links TRBV14 to TRBJ2-7; 13 positions match TRBD2. CDR3 length: 15 amino acids. V lost 4 bases and J lost 3; bases outside the gene matches: 3. In germline, CDR1 is SGHDN, CDR2 FVKESK. The CDR3 nucleotides read TGTGCCAGCAGCCGGACTAGCGGGAGAGGCTACGAGCAGTACTTC. Translated: CASSRTSGRGYEQYF.

The chain recombines TRBV4-1 with TRBJ2-3; TRBD2 agrees at 7 bases. CDR1 and CDR2 from the germline V gene are MGHRA and YSYEKL. With 2 bases clipped from V and 4 bases from J, the junction kept 15 bases outside the gene matches. The CDR3 has 18 amino acids. The CDR3 protein is CASSQRPNRDYVPDTQYF. The CDR3 DNA reads TGCGCCAGCAGCCAACGACCAAACCGGGACTATGTTCCAGATACGCAGTATTTT.

The chain uses TRBV6-6 and TRBJ1-5; D not resolved. V lost 8 bases to trimming and J lost 6 bases, with 20 bases between them. Germline CDR1 is MNHNY and CDR2 is SVGAGI (reference sequence). The CDR3 totals 15 residues. The CDR3 sequence is CASRSASGYAQPQHF. The CDR3 DNA reads as TGTGCCAGCCGCTCAGCCTCGGGGTATGCTCAGCCCCAGCATTTT.